Each of the 27 T cell receptor beta chains below was sequenced from the same sample in a study of blood T cell repertoires in COVID-19. TCRdb's copy holds only in-frame clones and misses some; the assay was immunoSEQ multiplex PCR. The sample yields roughly 150,000 clones, roughly 83% seen once. Source material: peripheral blood. These receptors were collected from a woman aged 80 or over with active or convalescent COVID-19.

This clone appeared once. The chain employs TRBV6-5 and TRBJ1-3; the match to TRBD1 covers 10 bases. The ends lost 0 bases at V and 5 bases at J; junction bases unmatched: 4. The CDR3 spans 16 residues. The V gene's germline CDR1 is MNHEY and CDR2 SVGAGI. The CDR3 loop reads CASSYSQTGGRNTIYF. Written as DNA, the CDR3 is TGTGCCAGCAGTTACTCTCAGACAGGGGGCAGAAACACCATATATTTT.

This chain uses TRBV18 with TRBJ1-1, with D perhaps TRBD1 (5 bases). The length of the CDR3 is 18 residues. The germline V gene has CDR1 KGHSH and CDR2 LQKENI. With 2 bases removed from V and 0 bases from J, the gap between germline ends came to 19 bases. CDR3 residues: CASSPTTAPSGMNTEAFF. The DNA of the CDR3 is TGTGCCAGCTCACCAACGACAGCCCCCTCCGGAATGAACACTGAAGCTTTCTTT.

The chain links TRBV7-2 to TRBJ1-3; D uncertain. CDR3 size: 15 residues. Between the trimmed V and J ends, which lost 2 bases and 0 bases, there was a span of 8 bases. CDR1 SGHTA and CDR2 FQGNSA come from the germline V gene. The CDR3 region is CASSLQLVSGNTIYF. CDR3 sequence (DNA): TGTGCCAGCAGCTTACAATTAGTCTCTGGAAACACCATATATTTT.

DNA for the CDR3: TGTGCCAGCTCACCCAAACCAGGGGACACTGAAGCTTTCTTT. Amino acid sequence: CASSPKPGDTEAFF. The chain is built from TRBV18 and TRBJ1-1; possible D gene TRBD1, 6 bases. The CDR3 totals 14 residues. V lost 3 bases and J lost 3, with 11 bases in between. Germline V gene sequence: CDR1 KGHSH, CDR2 LQKENI.

J is TRBJ2-5 and V is TRBV5-1; TRBD1 matches 7 bases. The CDR3 length is 14 residues. The V and J ends lost 2 bases and 4 bases, in that order; junction bases with no gene match: 5. Germline CDR1 SGHRS, CDR2 YFSETQ. Here the CDR3 reads CASSFDRETETQYF. The CDR3 DNA follows: TGCGCCAGCAGCTTCGACAGGGAAACAGAGACCCAGTACTTC.

Only a few counts were recorded for this clone. This chain connects TRBV5-1 to TRBJ1-4; D is ambiguous. The CDR3 extends over 16 amino acids. Looked up from germline, CDR1 is SGHRS and CDR2 is YFSETQ. Trimming stripped 6 bases from V and 0 bases from J, with 15 bases between. The CDR3 DNA sequence: TGCGCCAGCACCGTGGGAGAGGATGCAACTAATGAAAAACTGTTTTTT. This gives the protein CASTVGEDATNEKLFF.

The V gene is TRBV9, the J gene TRBJ1-6; 8 nucleotides agree with TRBD1. This CDR3 comprises 17 residues. J gave up 10 bases and V 0 bases, and 12 bases lay outside the gene matches. CDR1 is SGDLS, CDR2 YYNGEE, per germline. The CDR3 bases are TGTGCCAGCAGCGTAGCTACAGGGGGACAGAAAAGATCACCCCTCCACTTT. Protein sequence: CASSVATGGQKRSPLHF.

This clone was detected only a few times. The V gene is TRBV9, the J gene TRBJ1-2, with D uncertain. CDR3 length: 15 amino acids. Trimming stripped 3 bases from V and 4 bases from J, with 16 bases between. The germline V gene encodes CDR1 SGDLS and CDR2 YYNGEE. The CDR3 DNA sequence: TGTGCCAGCAGCGCCCAAGCTCTAAGTGGCTATGGCTACACCTTC. It codes for CASSAQALSGYGYTF.

The rearrangement links TRBV6-6 to TRBJ1-1, with a tentative D call TRBD1 (6 bases). This CDR3 comprises 15 residues. CDR1 is MNHNY and CDR2 is SVGAGI in the germline V gene (reference sequence). The germline V and J ends were trimmed by 3 bases and 1 base, with 12 bases remaining between them. Here the CDR3 reads CASSYIGGRNTEAFF. The CDR3 nucleotides are TGTGCCAGCAGTTATATTGGGGGCCGGAACACTGAAGCTTTCTTT.

The V gene is TRBV5-1, the J gene TRBJ2-7; TRBD2 is a possible D gene (6 bases). Germline V gives CDR1 SGHRS, CDR2 YFSETQ. V shed 2 bases and J shed 2 bases, with 11 bases lying between them. The CDR3 is made up of 14 amino acids. This chain's CDR3 is CASSFQGRPYEQYF. The CDR3 nucleotides are TGCGCCAGCAGCTTTCAAGGGAGGCCCTACGAGCAGTACTTC.

CDR3 bases: TGCGCCAGCAGCTCGACAGGGGGCCCCGGGGAGCTGTTTTTT. This codes for CASSSTGGPGELFF. The chain joins TRBV5-1 to TRBJ2-2; 10 bases match TRBD1. The germline V gene encodes CDR1 SGHRS and CDR2 YFSETQ. J gave up 6 bases and V 3 bases, and 2 bases lay outside the gene matches. This CDR3 region has 14 residues.

This clone is a singleton in its sample. The chain combines TRBV30 with TRBJ2-1; 12 bases are shared with TRBD2. The CDR3 runs 15 residues. Germline lookup yields CDR1 GTSNPN and CDR2 SVGIG (reference sequence). The V segment lost 2 bases and the J segment 2 bases; nucleotides outside the gene matches: 1. CDR3 sequence (DNA): TGTGCCTGGAGTCGACTAGCGGGGGCCTACAATGAGCAGTTCTTC. This codes for CAWSRLAGAYNEQFF.

This clone appeared a few times. The chain carries TRBV2 and TRBJ1-4; a weak D match, TRBD1 (5 bases). CDR1 and CDR2 (germline): SNHLY, FYNNEI. Trimming left V 5 bases short and J 8 bases short, with 21 bases between. The length of the CDR3 is 16 residues. CDR3 sequence reads: CASSRQGQGLGEKLFF. In DNA, the CDR3 is TGTGCCAGCAGTCGGCAGGGCCAGGGATTGGGGGAAAAACTGTTTTTT.

The rearrangement uses TRBV7-2 and TRBJ1-4; D remains unclear. Trimming took 5 bases from V and 4 from J, leaving 17 bases between them. The CDR3 runs 16 residues. Germline CDR1 is SGHTA and CDR2 is FQGNSA. CDR3 sequence: CASSLLGGYLNEKLFF. CDR3 bases: TGTGCCAGCAGCCTCCTAGGAGGGTACCTTAATGAAAAACTGTTTTTT.

This sequence joins TRBV7-2 and TRBJ2-4; tentatively, D is TRBD1 (5 bases). Trimming took off 7 bases at V and 8 bases at J, with 9 bases between the two ends. Germline CDR1 is SGHTA and CDR2 is FQGNSA. This CDR3 is built from 11 residues. The CDR3 loop is CASTQGDIQYF. The CDR3 coding sequence is TGTGCCAGCACCCAAGGGGACATTCAGTACTTC.

The V call is TRBV6-5, the J call TRBJ1-6, with D possibly being TRBD1 (5 bases). Germline loops: CDR1 MNHEY, CDR2 SVGAGI. Trimming removed 4 bases at V and 7 bases at J, with 11 bases between. The CDR3 spans 14 residues. The CDR3 loop reads CASSSGGRNSPLHF. CDR3 nucleotide sequence: TGTGCCAGCAGTTCCGGGGGGAGGAATTCACCCCTCCACTTT.

The rearrangement links TRBV5-1 to TRBJ1-4; possible D gene TRBD1, 5 bases. The CDR3 covers 17 residues. V shed 0 bases and J shed 5 bases, with 17 bases lying between them. The germline gives CDR1 SGHRS, CDR2 YFSETQ. The CDR3 protein is CASSLAPSGGGNEKLFF. CDR3 DNA sequence: TGCGCCAGCAGCTTGGCTCCTTCAGGTGGGGGGAATGAAAAACTGTTTTTT.

In the case of this clone: The same CDR3 can be traced to other DNA sequences in this sample. V is TRBV27 and J is TRBJ1-1; weak D call: TRBD1 (6 bases). Deletions cut 2 bases from V and 4 bases from J, with 8 bases between. CDR3 length equals 13 residues. Germline V lookup: CDR1 MNHEY, CDR2 SMNVEV (reference sequence). In DNA, the CDR3 is TGTGCCAGCAGTTTAAGAGGGGGCACTGAAGCTTTCTTT. It codes for CASSLRGGTEAFF.

The chain employs TRBV29-1 and TRBJ1-4; a possible D gene is TRBD1 (6 bases). Germline V gene sequence: CDR1 SQVTM, CDR2 ANQGSEA. Deletions cut 7 bases from V and 5 bases from J, with 17 bases between. The CDR3 totals 14 residues. This CDR3 is CSARTDSKNEKLFF. The CDR3 DNA is TGCAGCGCCCGAACGGACAGCAAAAATGAAAAACTGTTTTTT.

V gene TRBV7-8 combines with J gene TRBJ1-4; perhaps TRBD1 as D (6 bases). CDR3 length: 17 residues. Germline V gene data show CDR1 as SGHVS and CDR2 as FQNEAQ. Trimming left V 2 bases short and J 5 bases short, with 18 bases between. The CDR3 spells CASSLLILRTENEKLFF. The CDR3 coding sequence is TGTGCCAGCAGCTTATTAATTCTCCGGACAGAGAATGAAAAACTGTTTTTT.

The chain recombines TRBV9 with TRBJ1-4; D might be TRBD1 (5 bases). Germline V gives CDR1 SGDLS, CDR2 YYNGEE. This CDR3 spans 15 amino acids. Trimming removed 0 bases at V and 3 bases at J, with 9 bases between. CDR3 DNA sequence: TGTGCCAGCAGCGTAGATGACAGACCTAATGAAAAACTGTTTTTT. Amino acids: CASSVDDRPNEKLFF.

CDR3 sequence reads: CASSYRGYSNYGYTF. The CDR3 DNA sequence: TGTGCCAGCAGTTATAGGGGGTACAGTAACTATGGCTACACCTTC. The V call is TRBV27, the J call TRBJ1-2; possible D gene TRBD1, 6 bases. V was trimmed by 4 bases and J by 1 base, leaving 13 bases between them. The CDR3 totals 15 residues. Germline loops: CDR1 MNHEY, CDR2 SMNVEV (reference sequence).

The rearrangement uses TRBV6-5 and TRBJ1-2; no reliable D call. Deletions cut 4 bases from V and 6 bases from J, with 12 bases between. The CDR3 contains 13 residues. The V gene's germline CDR1 is MNHEY and CDR2 SVGAGI. The CDR3 sequence is CASSFPGWHGYTF. The CDR3 DNA is TGTGCCAGCAGTTTTCCGGGGTGGCATGGCTACACCTTC.

This clone was detected once. V usage is TRBV18 and J usage is TRBJ1-1; unclear D gene. Trimming removed 6 bases from V and 6 bases from J, with 23 bases in between. Germline lookup yields CDR1 KGHSH and CDR2 LQKENI. The CDR3 consists of 16 residues. CDR3 loop: CASSPNEAGASPEAFF. CDR3 nucleotides: TGTGCCAGCTCCCCTAACGAAGCGGGCGCGTCCCCTGAAGCTTTCTTT. The whole variable domain, filled in from reference TRBV18 and TRBJ1-1, reads NAGVMQNPRHLVRRRGQEARLRCSPMKGHSHVYWYRQLPEEGLKFMVYLQKENIIDESGMPKERFSAEFPKEGPSILRIQQVVRGDSAAYFCASSPNEAGASPEAFFGQGTRLTVV.

The chain carries TRBV11-3 and TRBJ2-4, with 8 bases lining up with TRBD1. J was trimmed by 8 bases and V by 4 bases; bases with no gene match: 1. The CDR3 length is 12 residues. Germline-derived CDR1 and CDR2 are SGHNT and YENEEA. The CDR3 region has the DNA TGTGCCAGCAGCTCGACAGGGGACATTCAGTACTTC. Protein sequence: CASSSTGDIQYF. The whole variable domain, remainder taken from reference TRBV11-3 and TRBJ2-4, is EAGVVQSPRYKIIEKKQPVAFWCNPISGHNTLYWYLQNLGQGPELLIRYENEEAVDDSQLPKDRFSAERLKGVDSTLKIQPAELGDSAVYLCASSSTGDIQYFGAGTRLSVL.

The V call is TRBV2, the J call TRBJ1-2; TRBD1 aligns across 8 bases. The V gene's germline CDR1 is SNHLY and CDR2 FYNNEI. CDR3 size: 15 residues. V was pared by 7 bases and J by 4 bases, with 11 bases of the junction left unmatched. CDR3 coding DNA: TGTGCCAGCACCTCAGTCCAGACAGGGGTCTATGGCTACACCTTC. Amino acids: CASTSVQTGVYGYTF.

This clone occurred once. The chain recombines TRBV6-5 with TRBJ2-2; D is possibly TRBD2 (5 bases). Trimming stripped 5 bases from V and 4 bases from J, with 5 bases between. The germline CDR1 and CDR2 sequences are MNHEY and SVGAGI. The CDR3 is 12 amino acids. The CDR3: CASSTSTGELFF. Here the CDR3 DNA reads TGTGCCAGCAGTACTAGCACCGGGGAGCTGTTTTTT.